These T cell receptor beta chains were read from a single sample in a study of CD8 T cells in Susac syndrome. TCRdb reanalysed the immunoSEQ multiplex PCR reads using MiXCR and keeps one entry per CDR3 protein. This sample has about 300,000 distinct CDR3 sequences; over 75% occur once, and the top ten carry less than 0.2%. Sequencing input: CD8+ T cells from PBMCs. These receptors came from a human donor with multiple sclerosis. The CDR3 runs from the conserved cysteine through the conserved F or W. D genes are given only for firm matches. The size of a clone is reported for some rows only, either as once, few or many, or as a class for expanded clones.

v_call	clone_size	j_call	d_call	cdr3_aa	cdr3_nt
TRBV30	.	TRBJ2-1	.	CAWSVGAGNNEQFF	TGTGCCTGGAGTGTAGGAGCAGGGAACAATGAGCAGTTCTTC
TRBV4-3	.	TRBJ2-2	.	CASSRHRESTGELFF	TGCGCCAGCAGCCGACACAGGGAGTCCACCGGGGAGCTGTTTTTT
TRBV4-3	.	TRBJ2-1	TRBD1	CASSQVLSGTGSYNEQFF	TGCGCCAGCAGCCAAGTTTTGTCCGGGACAGGCTCCTACAATGAGCAGTTCTTC
TRBV19	.	TRBJ2-7	.	CASSIAPGISYEQYF	TGTGCCAGTAGTATCGCCCCCGGGATCTCCTACGAGCAGTACTTC
TRBV13	many	TRBJ1-1	TRBD1	CASSSPRDRGVNTEAFF	TGTGCCAGCAGCTCACCTCGGGACAGGGGGGTGAACACTGAAGCTTTCTTT
TRBV6-2/TRBV6-3	.	TRBJ1-2	.	CASMPNFDGSNYGYTF	TGTGCCAGTATGCCCAACTTCGACGGATCTAACTATGGCTACACCTTC
TRBV20-1	.	TRBJ2-5	.	CSARRGSPSPQETQYF	TGCAGTGCCCGCCGGGGATCACCCAGCCCCCAAGAGACCCAGTACTTC
TRBV7-3	.	TRBJ2-1	.	CASSITSSTYNEQFF	TGTGCCAGCAGCATCACAAGTTCAACCTACAATGAGCAGTTCTTC
TRBV6-2/TRBV6-3	.	TRBJ2-1	TRBD2	CASSYQTSGDNEQFF	TGTGCCAGCAGTTACCAGACTAGCGGGGACAATGAGCAGTTCTTC
TRBV27	few	TRBJ1-2	TRBD1	CASSLTGDYGYTF	TGTGCCAGCAGTCTCACAGGGGACTATGGCTACACCTTC
TRBV10-3	.	TRBJ2-7	TRBD2	CATIPPGLSEQYF	TGTGCCACCATCCCTCCGGGACTATCCGAGCAGTACTTC
TRBV2	.	TRBJ1-4	.	CASREDDWGEKLFF	TGTGCCAGCAGGGAGGACGACTGGGGGGAAAAACTGTTTTTT
TRBV25-1	once	TRBJ2-5	.	CASSALRGSRETQYF	TGTGCCAGCAGTGCCCTCCGGGGTAGTCGCGAGACCCAGTACTTC
TRBV20-1	.	TRBJ2-1	.	CSATSSNEQFF	TGCAGTGCTACTAGCTCCAATGAGCAGTTCTTC
TRBV24-1	.	TRBJ2-1	TRBD2	CATSDSELAGGPYNEQFF	TGTGCCACCAGTGATTCGGAGCTAGCGGGTGGCCCTTACAATGAGCAGTTCTTC
TRBV6-5	.	TRBJ1-5	.	CASSYSGPFGQASNQPQHF	TGTGCCAGCAGTTACTCAGGCCCATTTGGGCAGGCCTCTAATCAGCCCCAGCATTTT
TRBV7-9	.	TRBJ1-1	.	CASSLEGVGGSTEAFF	TGTGCCAGCAGCTTAGAGGGGGTAGGAGGAAGCACTGAAGCTTTCTTT
TRBV4-3	once	TRBJ2-7	.	CASSPGTHYEQYF	TGCGCCAGCAGCCCAGGGACACACTACGAGCAGTACTTC
TRBV6-5	.	TRBJ2-1	.	CASNFLGEQFF	TGTGCCAGCAATTTCCTTGGGGAGCAGTTCTTC
TRBV9	.	TRBJ2-2	TRBD1	CASTGQGDTGELCF	TGTGCCAGCACCGGACAGGGAGATACCGGGGAGCTGTGTTTT
TRBV12-3/TRBV12-4	.	TRBJ2-5	.	CASSLGSGGAETQYF	TGTGCCAGCAGTTTAGGATCGGGGGGCGCGGAGACCCAGTACTTC
TRBV11-1	.	TRBJ2-1	.	CASQSTFSFDNEQFF	TGTGCCAGCCAGTCTACCTTTTCGTTCGACAATGAGCAGTTCTTC
TRBV28	.	TRBJ1-2	.	CASSSRTLYGYTF	TGTGCCAGCAGTTCCCGGACACTCTATGGCTACACCTTC
TRBV7-8	.	TRBJ1-5	.	CASSLDKRLNQPQHF	TGTGCCAGCAGCTTAGATAAGAGACTCAATCAGCCCCAGCATTTT
TRBV6-2/TRBV6-3	.	TRBJ2-1	TRBD2	CASSRSILAGVSDNEQFF	TGTGCCAGCAGTCGATCCATCCTTGCGGGAGTATCCGACAATGAGCAGTTCTTC
TRBV19	.	TRBJ2-1	TRBD2	CASSIELAGAYNEQFF	TGTGCCAGTAGTATAGAACTAGCGGGAGCCTACAATGAGCAGTTCTTC
TRBV7-9	once	TRBJ1-2	.	CASSARGTTHGYTF	TGTGCCAGCAGCGCTCGGGGCACCACCCATGGCTACACCTTC
TRBV6-5	.	TRBJ2-2	.	CASSWTVTGELFF	TGTGCCAGCAGTTGGACAGTCACCGGGGAGCTGTTTTTT
TRBV4-2	.	TRBJ2-1	.	CASSQASSRPSYNEQFF	TGTGCCAGCAGCCAGGCCTCCTCCCGTCCCTCCTACAATGAGCAGTTCTTC
TRBV4-3	.	TRBJ2-1	.	CASSQAVPGTDEQFF	TGCGCCAGCAGCCAAGCCGTCCCAGGGACGGATGAGCAGTTCTTC
TRBV20-1	once	TRBJ1-5	.	CSARDLSDSNQPQHF	TGCAGTGCTAGAGATCTGTCAGATAGCAATCAGCCCCAGCATTTT
TRBV20-1	.	TRBJ2-1	TRBD1	CSAAETTGDYNEQFF	TGCAGTGCGGCCGAAACGACAGGGGACTACAATGAGCAGTTCTTC
TRBV6-2/TRBV6-3	.	TRBJ2-7	.	CASSYDRIYYEQYF	TGTGCCAGCAGTTACGACAGGATCTACTACGAGCAGTACTTC
TRBV6-2/TRBV6-3	.	TRBJ2-3	.	CASSYSTRHRGATDTQYF	TGTGCCAGCAGTTACTCGACAAGGCATAGGGGCGCTACAGATACGCAGTATTTT
TRBV9	.	TRBJ1-5	.	CASSVDGSSNQPQHF	TGTGCCAGCAGCGTAGACGGGAGTAGCAATCAGCCCCAGCATTTT
TRBV6-5	.	TRBJ2-7	.	CASSYTGTPTYEQYF	TGTGCCAGCAGTTACACCGGGACACCAACCTACGAGCAGTACTTC
TRBV30	.	TRBJ1-1	TRBD1	CAWSVDREYTEAFF	TGTGCCTGGAGTGTTGACAGGGAGTACACTGAAGCTTTCTTT
TRBV27	.	TRBJ1-1	TRBD1	CASSSTGVYTEAFF	TGTGCCAGCAGTTCGACAGGGGTCTACACTGAAGCTTTCTTT
TRBV28	.	TRBJ2-1	TRBD1	CASSFPQGNRNEQFF	TGTGCCAGCAGTTTTCCACAGGGGAATAGAAATGAGCAGTTCTTC
TRBV29-1	.	TRBJ1-2	.	CSVERTNYGYTF	TGCAGCGTTGAGCGAACTAACTATGGCTACACCTTC
TRBV24-1	.	TRBJ2-6	.	CATSERAGANVLTF	TGTGCCACCAGTGAAAGGGCTGGGGCCAACGTCCTGACTTTC
TRBV27	.	TRBJ1-1	.	CASSPFQGPTNTEAFF	TGTGCCAGCAGTCCTTTCCAGGGTCCGACGAACACTGAAGCTTTCTTT
TRBV30	.	TRBJ2-1	.	CASRDPYNEQFF	TGTGCCTCCCGGGACCCCTACAATGAGCAGTTCTTC
TRBV7-9	.	TRBJ2-7	.	CASSTRPNPYEQYF	TGTGCCAGCAGCACCCGACCCAACCCCTACGAGCAGTACTTC